These 18 T cell receptor beta chains share one sample of origin, sequenced in a study of T cells in localized non-small cell lung cancer (dated by TCRdb to the early 2020s). Library preparation employed the immunoSEQ multiplex PCR assay. The source is immuneACCESS, and TCRdb retained only in-frame sequences with V and J called. Part of the clones is not carried over; for the studies checked, unresolved V genes explain less than half of this, and the remainder is unexplained. The sample includes around 5,000 clones, with under 40% observed a single time. The ten top clones hold roughly 8.2% of the sample. The material was lung tumor tissue, obtained before any cancer treatment. These receptors all stem from a male donor aged 60 or older with stage I lung adenocarcinoma.

The rearrangement links TRBV10-2 to TRBJ2-7; 8 nucleotides match TRBD1. The CDR3 length is 15 residues. The ends lost 2 bases at V and 4 bases at J; junction bases unmatched: 7. Germline V gene data show CDR1 as WSHSY and CDR2 as SAAADI. CDR3 DNA: TGCGCCAGCAGTGAGAGCGGACAGGGTGGTTACGAGCAGTACTTC. It specifies CASSESGQGGYEQYF.

The V and J genes are TRBV18 and TRBJ2-2, with a possible D match to TRBD2 (5 bases). The CDR3 has 16 amino acids. Germline CDR1 reads KGHSH; CDR2 reads LQKENI. V was clipped by 2 bases and J by 1 base, with 11 bases between them. The CDR3 region has the DNA TGTGCCAGCTCACCAGGAGGCCAGCTGAACACCGGGGAGCTGTTTTTT. It yields the protein CASSPGGQLNTGELFF. Filled out from reference TRBV18 and TRBJ2-2, the complete variable domain reads NAGVMQNPRHLVRRRGQEARLRCSPMKGHSHVYWYRQLPEEGLKFMVYLQKENIIDESGMPKERFSAEFPKEGPSILRIQQVVRGDSAAYFCASSPGGQLNTGELFFGEGSRLTVL.

This clone was seen more than once but under ten times. The V and J genes are TRBV2 and TRBJ1-3; D unresolved. V gave up 3 bases and J gave up 0 bases, with 6 bases separating them. The V gene's germline CDR1 is SNHLY and CDR2 FYNNEI. This CDR3 is built from 14 residues. The CDR3 region has the DNA TGTGCCAGCAGTGAGGCTTACTCTGGAAACACCATATATTTT. It encodes CASSEAYSGNTIYF.

The gene calls are TRBV6-8 and TRBJ1-1; D gene uncertain. This CDR3 contains 17 residues. V shed 5 bases and J shed 1 base, with 20 bases lying between them. Germline-derived CDR1 and CDR2 are MNHGY and SAAAGT. The CDR3 bases are TGTGCCAGCAGTGAGCCCGCAGGAAGGTTGACGAACACTGAAGCTTTCTTT. Protein: CASSEPAGRLTNTEAFF.

The V gene is TRBV19, the J gene TRBJ2-7; TRBD2 aligns across 8 bases. The CDR3 consists of 14 residues. CDR1 LNHDA and CDR2 SQIVND come from the germline V gene (reference sequence). V gave up 3 bases and J gave up 4 bases; unmatched junction bases: 5. The DNA of the CDR3 is TGTGCCAGTAGTATTCAAGCGGGGGTATACGAGCAGTACTTC. Translated, it gives CASSIQAGVYEQYF.

There are a few counts of this clone. The chain employs TRBV11-3 and TRBJ2-2; a possible D gene is TRBD1 (5 bases). The CDR3 is 18 residues long. The V and J ends lost 5 bases and 4 bases respectively, with 23 bases between them. Germline lookup yields CDR1 SGHNT and CDR2 YENEEA. The DNA of the CDR3 is TGTGCCAGCAGCAACCTCCTCCTGCGCAGGGTGGGCACCGGGGAGCTGTTTTTT. The encoded protein is CASSNLLLRRVGTGELFF.

V usage is TRBV30 and J usage is TRBJ2-7; no clear D. Trimming took 2 bases from V and 6 from J, leaving 11 bases between them. This CDR3 contains 12 residues. The germline CDR1 and CDR2 sequences are GTSNPN and SVGIG (reference sequence). The CDR3 sequence is CAWSSSQVEQYF. The CDR3 DNA follows: TGTGCCTGGAGTTCCAGCCAGGTCGAGCAGTACTTC.

This clone was seen a few times. The chain joins TRBV19 to TRBJ1-6, with D tentatively TRBD1 (5 bases). V was trimmed by 3 bases and J by 6 bases, leaving 9 bases between them. CDR1 and CDR2 from the germline V gene are LNHDA and SQIVND (reference sequence). CDR3 length: 14 amino acids. The CDR3 region is CASSIGDSNSPLHF. In DNA, the CDR3 is TGTGCCAGTAGTATCGGCGACAGTAATTCACCCCTCCACTTT.

This clone was seen only a few times. This chain connects TRBV19 to TRBJ1-1, with 9 bases aligning to TRBD1. V trimming: 7 bases; J trimming: 5 bases; junction bases outside the gene matches: 8. Germline CDR1 LNHDA, CDR2 SQIVND (reference sequence). The CDR3 is made up of 14 amino acids. The CDR3 protein is CASTIQGARTEAFF. The CDR3 DNA sequence: TGTGCCAGTACCATACAGGGGGCGAGAACTGAAGCTTTCTTT.

This clone was recorded a few times. The chain couples TRBV6-8 to TRBJ1-2; D call uncertain. This CDR3 spans 14 amino acids. Germline V gives CDR1 MNHGY, CDR2 SAAAGT. V was cut by 5 bases and J by 1 base, with 11 bases left in between. The DNA of the CDR3 is TGTGCCAGCAGTGACCGGGTCGTTAACTATGGCTACACCTTC. This encodes CASSDRVVNYGYTF.

The V call is TRBV2, the J call TRBJ2-2, with TRBD1 matching 9 bases. The CDR3 is made up of 18 amino acids. Germline CDR1 is SNHLY and CDR2 is FYNNEI. The trim removed 5 bases at V and 4 bases at J, leaving 14 bases unmatched. CDR3 sequence (DNA): TGTGCCAGCAGTTACCCGACAGGGGGTATCGTACGCACCGGGGAGCTGTTTTTT. Translating it yields CASSYPTGGIVRTGELFF.

This clone was seen more than once but under ten times. One end of the junction does not line up with germline, which may come from a read error. The V call is TRBV10-3, the J call TRBJ1-2; D call uncertain. The germline V gene has CDR1 ENHRY and CDR2 SYGVKD. This CDR3 is built from 12 residues. In DNA form, the CDR3 reads TGTGCCATCAGTGAGTCCGGTCTTGGAAGCTCCTTC. Amino acids: CAISESGLGSSF.

V and J are TRBV19 and TRBJ2-3; 10 positions agree with TRBD2. The V segment lost 6 bases and the J segment 3 bases; nucleotides outside the gene matches: 9. This CDR3 comprises 16 residues. Germline CDR1 is LNHDA and CDR2 is SQIVND (reference sequence). Here the CDR3 DNA reads TGTGCCAGTAGATCCCGTGGACTAGCGGATACAGATACGCAGTATTTT. As protein: CASRSRGLADTDTQYF.

The table lists this clone with a few counts. V is TRBV6-8 and J is TRBJ1-5; D is uncertain. The V end was cut by 10 bases, the J end by 3 bases, with 19 bases between. Germline loops: CDR1 MNHGY, CDR2 SAAAGT. This CDR3 is built from 15 residues. The CDR3 region has the DNA TGTGCCATCGGAGATTTTTCGAGACCCAATCAGCCCCAGCATTTT. Amino acids: CAIGDFSRPNQPQHF.

This clone was counted only a few times. This chain uses TRBV23-1 with TRBJ2-7; 7 nucleotides agree with TRBD1. TRBV23-1 is filed as an ORF, its function uncertain. This CDR3 is built from 15 residues. V trimming: 5 bases; J trimming: 0 bases; junction bases outside the gene matches: 7. CDR3: CASSTGTASSYEQYF. For the CDR3, the DNA is TGCGCCAGCAGTACCGGGACAGCGAGCTCCTACGAGCAGTACTTC.

The chain couples TRBV29-1 to TRBJ2-2, with D possibly being TRBD1 (6 bases). The ends were cut back, 7 bases at V and 6 bases at J, with 12 bases in the middle. The CDR3 is made up of 12 amino acids. Germline V lookup: CDR1 SQVTM, CDR2 ANQGSEA. In nucleotides, the CDR3 is TGCAGCGCCCAAGGGGGTCCCGGGGAGCTGTTTTTT. Residues: CSAQGGPGELFF.

The chain recombines TRBV19 with TRBJ2-4; no firm D call. The CDR3 spans 14 residues. The V gene lost 4 bases and the J gene lost 0 bases, with 7 bases spanning the gap. Germline V gene lookup returns CDR1 LNHDA and CDR2 SQIVND (reference sequence). CDR3 residues: CASSNGLAKNIQYF. DNA for the CDR3: TGTGCCAGTAGTAACGGTCTAGCCAAAAACATTCAGTACTTC.

This clone counts as medium-sized. This chain links TRBV4-1 with TRBJ2-7, with 9 bases identical to TRBD2. Germline values: CDR1 MGHRA, CDR2 YSYEKL. V shed 0 bases and J 3 bases; nucleotides not matched to a gene: 0. CDR3 length equals 14 residues. This CDR3 is CASSQEREGYEQYF. CDR3 in DNA: TGCGCCAGCAGCCAAGAGCGGGAGGGCTACGAGCAGTACTTC.